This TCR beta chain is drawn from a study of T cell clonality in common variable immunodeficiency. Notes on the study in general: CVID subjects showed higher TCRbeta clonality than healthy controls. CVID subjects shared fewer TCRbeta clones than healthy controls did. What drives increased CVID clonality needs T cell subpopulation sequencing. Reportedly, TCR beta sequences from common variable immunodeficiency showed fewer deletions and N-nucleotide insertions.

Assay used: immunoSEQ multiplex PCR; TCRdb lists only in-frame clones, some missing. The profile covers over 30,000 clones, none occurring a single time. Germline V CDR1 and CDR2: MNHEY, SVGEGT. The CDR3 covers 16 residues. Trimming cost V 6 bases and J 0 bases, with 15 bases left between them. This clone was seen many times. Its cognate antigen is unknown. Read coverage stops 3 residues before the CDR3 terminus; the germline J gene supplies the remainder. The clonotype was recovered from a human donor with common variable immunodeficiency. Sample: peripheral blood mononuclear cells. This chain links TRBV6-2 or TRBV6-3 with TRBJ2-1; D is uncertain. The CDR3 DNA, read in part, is TGTGCCAGCAGGACTTCGTACTACCACTCCTACAATGAG. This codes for CASRTSYYHSYNE. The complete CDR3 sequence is CASRTSYYHSYNEQFF.